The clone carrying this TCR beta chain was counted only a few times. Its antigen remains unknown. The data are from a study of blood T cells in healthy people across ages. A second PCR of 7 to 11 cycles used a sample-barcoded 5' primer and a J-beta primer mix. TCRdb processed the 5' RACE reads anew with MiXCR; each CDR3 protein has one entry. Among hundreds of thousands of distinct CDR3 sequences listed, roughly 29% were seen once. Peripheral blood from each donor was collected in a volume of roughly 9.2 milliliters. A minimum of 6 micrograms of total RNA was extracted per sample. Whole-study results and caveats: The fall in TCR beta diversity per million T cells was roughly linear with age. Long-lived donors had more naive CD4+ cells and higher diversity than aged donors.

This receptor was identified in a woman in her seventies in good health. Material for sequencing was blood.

Here the CDR3 reads CASSLRLAGNEQFF. In nucleotides, the CDR3 is TGTGCCAGCAGTTTGAGACTAGCGGGCAATGAGCAGTTCTTC. This rearrangement joins TRBV12-3 or TRBV12-4 to TRBJ2-1; 10 positions match TRBD2. The CDR3 extends over 14 amino acids. With 3 bases clipped from V and 6 bases from J, the junction kept 2 bases outside the gene matches.